The 21 T cell receptor beta chains below all came from one sample that was sequenced in a study of kidney transplant recipient with SARS-CoV-2 infection. In TCRdb, the reads were re-called with MiXCR into one record per CDR3 protein. The sample has approximately 240,000 distinct CDR3 sequences, 25% to 35% seen once. The source was a blood sample, collected at baseline and between days 110 and 120 from a kidney transplant recipient. These receptors came from a male patient aged 25-45 years who had COVID-19 and was a kidney transplant recipient. A share of the T cells may be of graft donor origin.

In the case of this clonotype: A much larger clone lies a single base off, so this may be a read error. The rearrangement uses TRBV6-2 or TRBV6-3 and TRBJ2-1, with 9 nucleotides matching TRBD2. The germline CDR1 and CDR2 sequences are MNHEY and SVGEGT. The CDR3 sequence is 22 residues long. CDR3 region: CASSFNAGVAGEFGGSYNEKFF. The DNA of the CDR3 is TGTGCCAGCAGTTTCAATGCTGGGGTAGCGGGAGAGTTTGGAGGCTCCTACAATGAGAAGTTCTTC.

Concerning this clonotype: This could be a read error, since a much larger clone is one nucleotide away. The V call is TRBV7-8, the J call TRBJ1-2; D is unresolved. This CDR3 is 17 amino acids long. Germline CDR1 SGHVS, CDR2 FQNEAQ. V lost 8 bases and J 4 bases, leaving 26 bases between the germline ends. The CDR3 sequence: CASGCVRFTRKTYGYTF. The DNA for the CDR3 is TGTGCCAGCGGCTGTGTCCGGTTTACCCGAAAGACCTATGGCTACACCTTC. Complete variable domain (other parts from reference TRBV7-8 and TRBJ1-2): GAGVSQSPRYKVAKRGQDVALRCDPISGHVSLFWYQQALGQGPEFLTYFQNEAQLDKSGLPSDRFFAERPEGSVSTLKIQRTQQEDSAVYLCASGCVRFTRKTYGYTFGSGTRLTVV.

The rearrangement uses TRBV5-1 and TRBJ2-1, with 11 bases fitting TRBD2. V shed 2 bases and J 4 bases; nucleotides not matched to a gene: 8. Germline V CDR1 and CDR2: SGHRS, YFSETQ. This CDR3 region has 17 residues. CDR3 nucleotides: TGCGCCAGCAGCTTTTACACGGGACTAGCGGATTACAATGAGCAGTTCTTC. Amino acid sequence: CASSFYTGLADYNEQFF.

This clonotype was picked up many times. The rearrangement links TRBV28 to TRBJ1-2; no clear D. CDR3 length: 13 residues. V lost 5 bases and J 5 bases, leaving 12 bases between the germline ends. Germline V gives CDR1 MDHEN, CDR2 SYDVKM. CDR3 DNA sequence: TGTGCCAGCAGTCCTACGGGGAGGTATGGCTACACCTTC. Its protein product is CASSPTGRYGYTF.

The table lists this clonotype with a count of one. A much bigger clone sits one base away, suggesting this may be a read error. The chain carries TRBV12-3 or TRBV12-4 and TRBJ1-1, with 7 positions matching TRBD1. This CDR3 comprises 18 residues. The J segment lost 4 bases and the V segment lost 6 bases, leaving 20 bases of the junction unmatched. The CDR3 region is CASRLTWNRGKVATEAFF. Written as DNA, the CDR3 is TGTGCCAGCAGACTAACCTGGAACAGGGGAAAGGTTGCCACTGAAGCTTTCTTT.

This clonotype was counted at least ten times. This sequence joins TRBV28 and TRBJ1-2; a possible D gene is TRBD1 (5 bases). Trimming pared 5 bases from V and 7 bases from J, leaving 14 bases between. Germline V gene lookup returns CDR1 MDHEN and CDR2 SYDVKM. CDR3 length equals 13 residues. The CDR3, as DNA: TGTGCCAGCAGTCCCCGACGGGGGAGTGGCTACACCTTC. This translates into CASSPRRGSGYTF.

This clonotype was observed a few times. The chain is built from TRBV7-2 and TRBJ2-1; maybe TRBD2 (5 bases). Trimming removed 2 bases from V and 6 bases from J, with 11 bases in between. Germline CDR1 reads SGHTA; CDR2 reads FQGNSA. The CDR3 has 14 amino acids. CDR3 loop: CASSLLGVVNEQFF. For the CDR3, the DNA is TGTGCCAGCAGCTTACTGGGAGTAGTCAATGAGCAGTTCTTC.

About this clonotype itself: At one of its ends the junction is not consistent with the germline gene, which may arise from a read error. The V and J genes are TRBV12-3 or TRBV12-4 and TRBJ2-3; 9 bases line up with TRBD2. The CDR3 contains 17 residues. The chain's CDR3 is CDSSLGLTSGDTDTQYF. The CDR3 DNA sequence: TGTGACAGCAGTTTAGGCCTGACTAGCGGTGACACAGATACGCAGTATTTT.

This chain joins TRBV20-1 and TRBJ1-2; D uncertain. Trimming removed 1 base from V and 4 bases from J, with 19 bases in between. The CDR3 runs 16 residues. Germline V CDR1 and CDR2: DFQATT, SNEGSKA (reference sequence). CDR3 nucleotide sequence: TGCAGTGCTAGAGCAAGGCTGTTTCGAGAGACCTATGGCTACACCTTC. This sequence encodes CSARARLFRETYGYTF.

Turning to this clonotype: The conserved final phenylalanine or tryptophan is absent from the CDR3, which likely points to a read error. This chain joins TRBV27 and TRBJ2-5; the match to TRBD2 covers 12 bases. The CDR3 has 13 amino acids. Germline V gene data show CDR1 as MNHEY and CDR2 as SMNVEV (reference sequence). The DNA for the CDR3 is TGCGCCAGCAGTCCTAGACTAGCGGGGGAGCAGTACTCC. Translated, it gives CASSPRLAGEQYS.

This clonotype was counted only a few times. The chain carries TRBV20-1 and TRBJ2-3, with 12 bases matching TRBD2. Germline assignment: CDR1 DFQATT and CDR2 SNEGSKA (reference sequence). Trimming removed 0 bases from V and 4 bases from J; junction bases left unmatched: 17. This CDR3 has 20 residues. Here the CDR3 reads CSARDIRLAGGPDTADTQYF. The CDR3 coding sequence is TGCAGTGCTAGAGATATTAGGCTAGCGGGAGGGCCGGATACGGCAGATACGCAGTATTTT.

With regard to this clonotype: A much larger clonotype is one base distant, so this may be a read error. The genes are TRBV27 and TRBJ1-2, with D perhaps TRBD1 (6 bases). V lost 4 bases, J lost 7 bases, and 13 bases lay in between. The CDR3 consists of 13 residues. The germline gives CDR1 MNHEY, CDR2 SMNVEV (reference sequence). CDR3 sequence (DNA): TGTGCCAGCAGTTACCCTACAGGGAGTGGCTACACCTTC. This encodes CASSYPTGSGYTF.

The chain employs TRBV15 and TRBJ2-3, with D possibly being TRBD2 (6 bases). V was trimmed by 0 bases and J by 1 base, leaving 20 bases between them. The CDR3 runs to 19 residues. Germline CDR1 LNHNV, CDR2 YYDKDF (reference sequence). Here the CDR3 reads CATSRDLGGAGGRTDTQYF. Written as DNA, the CDR3 is TGTGCCACCAGCAGAGATCTGGGGGGAGCGGGCGGACGCACAGATACGCAGTATTTT.

As for this clonotype: One base away lies a much larger clone, so this may be a sequencing read error. The chain has TRBV15 and TRBJ2-5, with 8 bases lining up with TRBD1. This CDR3 region has 16 residues. Germline loops: CDR1 LNHNV, CDR2 YYDKDF (reference sequence). CDR3 amino acids: CTTRLNRGTGKKTQYF. Here the CDR3 DNA reads TGTACCACCAGACTCAACCGAGGGACAGGCAAGAAGACCCAGTACTTC.

Concerning this clonotype: A read error may be the cause here, since a much bigger clone is one base away. V is TRBV7-2 and J is TRBJ1-2; 8 bases are a match to TRBD1. This CDR3 has 13 residues. The germline gives CDR1 SGHTA, CDR2 FQGNSA. CDR3 nucleotide sequence: TGTGCCGGCAGTACAGGGGGTAACTATGGCTACACCTTC. Its protein is CAGSTGGNYGYTF.

Of note for this clonotype: One base away lies a much larger clone, so this may be a sequencing read error. CDR3 in amino acids: CASNQDLAGSYEQYF. DNA of the CDR3: TGTGCCAGCAACCAAGATCTAGCGGGCTCCTACGAGCAGTACTTC. The chain employs TRBV4-2 and TRBJ2-7, with 8 bases fitting TRBD2. Germline V CDR1 and CDR2: LGHNA, YNFKEQ. The CDR3 has 15 residues.

Points on this clonotype: Compared with germline, one end of the junction differs, possibly owing to a read error. The V and J genes are TRBV12-3 or TRBV12-4 and TRBJ2-1; D ambiguous. This CDR3 comprises 10 residues. CDR3 region: CASSLLGPVW. The CDR3 DNA reads TGTGCCAGCAGTTTATTAGGGCCTGTTTGG.

With regard to this clonotype: The junction shows a germline mismatch at one end, possibly a read error. This chain joins TRBV19 and TRBJ2-1; the match to TRBD2 covers 10 bases. The CDR3 consists of 16 residues. Germline lookup yields CDR1 LNHDA and CDR2 SQIVND (reference sequence). CDR3 in amino acids: CTSRGPSGSSYNEQFF. The CDR3 DNA sequence: TGTACCAGTAGGGGACCTAGCGGGAGTTCCTACAATGAGCAGTTCTTC.

Note on this clonotype: With a much larger clone just one base away, this may be a read error. This chain links TRBV5-1 with TRBJ2-7; D is possibly TRBD1 (7 bases). The germline CDR1 and CDR2 sequences are SGHRS and YFSETQ. The CDR3 consists of 15 residues. CDR3 region: CASSLVTLQGGEQCF. The CDR3 nucleotides are TGCGCCAGCAGCTTGGTTACGCTCCAGGGGGGAGAGCAGTGCTTC.

The sample holds many counts of this clonotype. The chain links TRBV10-2 to TRBJ2-7; the D gene is possibly TRBD2 (6 bases). From germline, CDR1 is WSHSY and CDR2 SAAADI. CDR3 length equals 13 residues. The V end was cut by 3 bases, the J end by 3 bases, with 9 bases between. This CDR3 reads CASSEGGSYEQYF. CDR3 DNA sequence: TGCGCCAGCAGTGAAGGAGGGAGCTACGAGCAGTACTTC.

This clonotype was seen many times. This chain links TRBV7-1 with TRBJ1-2; no firm D call. TRBV7-1 falls under the ORF class, with uncertain function. The CDR3 loop spans 17 amino acids. V was trimmed by 5 bases and J by 4 bases, leaving 23 bases between them. In nucleotides, the CDR3 is TGTGCCAGCAGCCTCAAAACTCACGAGGGAAAGACCTATGGCTACACCTTC. This translates into CASSLKTHEGKTYGYTF.